Shown below are 32 T cell receptor beta chains from a single sample sequenced in a study of blood T cell repertoires in COVID-19. The protocol was immunoSEQ multiplex PCR, while the TCRdb copy is restricted to in-frame clones and leaves out a portion. The profile covers 150,000 to 200,000 clones, with 80% to 85% appearing a single time and approximately 12% taken by the ten largest. Sequencing was performed on PBMCs or T cells enriched from blood (not recorded which). The receptors shown here come from a woman aged 55-75 years who had recovered from COVID-19.

This clone was counted at least ten times. V and J are TRBV10-3 and TRBJ1-4, with TRBD1 matching 10 bases. Germline loops: CDR1 ENHRY, CDR2 SYGVKD. V lost 0 bases, J lost 10 bases, and 5 bases stayed unmatched. The CDR3 totals 15 residues. CDR3 amino acids: CAISESGTGESKLFF. The CDR3 DNA reads as TGTGCCATCAGTGAGTCCGGGACAGGGGAATCAAAACTGTTTTTT.

This clone was seen a handful of times. This chain connects TRBV4-2 to TRBJ2-1; D uncertain. The CDR3 spans 15 residues. Between the trimmed V and J ends, which lost 4 bases and 4 bases, there was a span of 14 bases. From germline, CDR1 is LGHNA and CDR2 YNFKEQ. CDR3 region: CASSPPGAAYNEQFF. The CDR3 nucleotides are TGTGCCAGCAGCCCCCCGGGTGCTGCGTACAATGAGCAGTTCTTC.

The gene calls are TRBV6-5 and TRBJ1-1; D remains unclear. The CDR3 has 12 residues. Trimming removed 4 bases at V and 3 bases at J, with 6 bases between. Germline CDR1 is MNHEY and CDR2 is SVGAGI. The CDR3 nucleotides read TGTGCCAGCAGTTCCCTTTACACTGAAGCTTTCTTT. Amino acids: CASSSLYTEAFF.

The count of this clone is one. This sequence joins TRBV3-1 (or the pseudogene TRBV3-2) and TRBJ1-6; a possible D gene is TRBD1 (5 bases). Germline loops: CDR1 LGHDT, CDR2 YNNKEL (reference sequence). Trimming left V 0 bases short and J 7 bases short, with 10 bases between. CDR3 length equals 15 residues. CDR3 bases: TGTGCCAGCAGCCAAGATGGGGGGAGGAATTCACCCCTCCACTTT. Translating it yields CASSQDGGRNSPLHF.

The V call is TRBV10-2, the J call TRBJ1-5; TRBD1 aligns across 7 bases. The CDR3 is 13 amino acids. V trimming: 6 bases; J trimming: 5 bases; junction bases outside the gene matches: 4. Germline CDR1 is WSHSY and CDR2 is SAAADI. The CDR3 nucleotides read TGCGCCAGCAGCGACAGGGCGTATCAGCCCCAGCATTTT. It translates to CASSDRAYQPQHF.

V gene TRBV2 combines with J gene TRBJ2-5, with a weak D call TRBD2 (5 bases). This CDR3 spans 14 amino acids. Deletions cut 4 bases from V and 2 bases from J, with 11 bases between. Germline CDR1 is SNHLY and CDR2 is FYNNEI. Written as DNA, the CDR3 is TGTGCCAGCAGTGCAGGAGGTGCTCAAGAGACCCAGTACTTC. Translation: CASSAGGAQETQYF.

V gene TRBV6-6 combines with J gene TRBJ2-1; 10 bases match TRBD2. Germline assignment: CDR1 MNHNY and CDR2 SVGAGI (reference sequence). V shed 5 bases and J 4 bases; nucleotides not matched to a gene: 8. This CDR3 has 16 residues. The CDR3 protein is CASSTRTSGRYNEQFF. The CDR3 coding sequence is TGTGCCAGCAGTACCCGGACTAGCGGACGTTACAATGAGCAGTTCTTC.

The rearrangement joins TRBV2 to TRBJ2-3; the D is unclear. Germline V lookup: CDR1 SNHLY, CDR2 FYNNEI. Trimming took 1 base from V and 2 from J, leaving 7 bases between them. The CDR3 is made up of 14 amino acids. CDR3: CASSEVQITDTQYF. CDR3 DNA: TGTGCCAGCAGTGAAGTGCAGATCACAGATACGCAGTATTTT.

This sequence joins TRBV2 and TRBJ1-2, with a possible D match to TRBD1 (5 bases). CDR1 and CDR2 from the germline V gene are SNHLY and FYNNEI. Trimming shortened V by 6 bases and J by 4 bases, and 12 bases separated the two germline ends. This CDR3 spans 13 amino acids. The CDR3, as DNA: TGTGCCAGCAGCGTGCAGGGTAGCTATGGCTACACCTTC. Its translation is CASSVQGSYGYTF.

V usage is TRBV11-2 and J usage is TRBJ1-1; possible D gene TRBD1, 6 bases. With 4 bases removed from V and 9 bases from J, the gap between germline ends came to 18 bases. The CDR3 has 14 amino acids. Germline V gives CDR1 SGHAT, CDR2 FQNNGV. The CDR3: CASSWVGFGTKAFF. The CDR3 DNA follows: TGTGCCAGCAGCTGGGTAGGGTTCGGGACAAAAGCTTTCTTT.

The chain couples TRBV12-3 or TRBV12-4 to TRBJ1-1; a weak D match, TRBD1 (5 bases). With 5 bases removed from V and 5 bases from J, the gap between germline ends came to 12 bases. This CDR3 comprises 13 residues. The CDR3 DNA reads TGTGCCAGCAGTCTGGGGGGGTTTACTGAAGCTTTCTTT. The encoded protein is CASSLGGFTEAFF.

V usage is TRBV19 and J usage is TRBJ1-5, with D maybe TRBD1 (6 bases). The germline V and J ends were trimmed by 1 base and 7 bases, with 17 bases remaining between them. Germline CDR1 and CDR2: LNHDA and SQIVND (reference sequence). The CDR3 has 16 amino acids. In DNA, the CDR3 is TGTGCCAGTAGTATAGTCCAGGTAGCAGGGGAACAGCCCCAGCATTTT. This encodes CASSIVQVAGEQPQHF.

The CDR3 reads CASSTRQGLEAFF. In DNA form, the CDR3 reads TGTGCCAGCAGCACCCGACAGGGTCTTGAAGCTTTCTTT. The chain recombines TRBV7-2 with TRBJ1-1, with 7 nucleotides matching TRBD1. This CDR3 contains 13 residues. Trimming at V came to 5 bases and at J to 7 bases, leaving 7 bases not matched to a gene. Germline CDR1 reads SGHTA; CDR2 reads FQGNSA.

The chain is built from TRBV28 and TRBJ2-7; the D gene is possibly TRBD1 (6 bases). This CDR3 has 15 amino acids. The ends were cut back, 6 bases at V and 0 bases at J, with 15 bases in the middle. Germline V lookup: CDR1 MDHEN, CDR2 SYDVKM. CDR3 nucleotides: TGTGCCAGCAGCTCCCAGGGGTTTGGCTCCTACGAGCAGTACTTC. This encodes CASSSQGFGSYEQYF.

The chain carries TRBV3-1 (or the pseudogene TRBV3-2) and TRBJ1-2; 7 bases map to TRBD1. The CDR3 is made up of 13 amino acids. V gave up 4 bases and J gave up 11 bases; unmatched junction bases: 10. The germline V gene has CDR1 LGHDT and CDR2 YNNKEL (reference sequence). CDR3 in amino acids: CASSRQPGQPYTF. CDR3 in DNA: TGTGCCAGCAGCCGCCAACCGGGACAGCCGTACACCTTC.

The chain links TRBV5-1 to TRBJ2-3; 9 nucleotides match TRBD2. The J segment lost 2 bases and the V segment lost 0 bases, leaving 4 bases of the junction unmatched. The CDR3 is 16 residues long. The germline CDR1 and CDR2 sequences are SGHRS and YFSETQ. CDR3 loop: CASSLGASGDTDTQYF. The CDR3 DNA sequence: TGCGCCAGCAGCTTGGGTGCTAGCGGGGACACAGATACGCAGTATTTT.

The chain combines TRBV9 with TRBJ2-3, with D perhaps TRBD1 (6 bases). Germline loops: CDR1 SGDLS, CDR2 YYNGEE. The V end was cut by 3 bases, the J end by 4 bases, with 15 bases between. The CDR3 totals 15 residues. The CDR3 reads CASSADSPSADTQYF. CDR3 coding DNA: TGTGCCAGCAGCGCGGACAGTCCTTCGGCAGATACGCAGTATTTT.

CDR3 amino acids: CASNPQGVLYEQYF. DNA of the CDR3: TGTGCCAGCAACCCGCAGGGGGTTTTATACGAGCAGTACTTC. This chain joins TRBV11-2 and TRBJ2-7; TRBD1 matches at 7 bases. Germline V CDR1 and CDR2: SGHAT, FQNNGV. V dropped 7 bases and J dropped 4; count of bases not matched to a gene: 10. This CDR3 has 14 amino acids.

The V call is TRBV18, the J call TRBJ2-2, with D unresolved. The CDR3 extends over 14 amino acids. The V and J ends lost 6 bases and 1 base respectively, with 9 bases between them. The germline gives CDR1 KGHSH, CDR2 LQKENI. Here the CDR3 DNA reads TGTGCCAGCTCCCGTTCTCGGAACACCGGGGAGCTGTTTTTT. It encodes CASSRSRNTGELFF.

V is TRBV28 and J is TRBJ1-2, with D possibly being TRBD1 (6 bases). This CDR3 region has 12 residues. Trimming took off 5 bases at V and 6 bases at J, with 10 bases between the two ends. Germline V CDR1 and CDR2: MDHEN, SYDVKM. The CDR3 loop is CASSLGANGYTF. CDR3 in DNA: TGTGCCAGCAGTCTGGGGGCTAATGGCTACACCTTC.

J is TRBJ1-1 and V is TRBV10-3; 9 positions agree with TRBD1. The V gene end was trimmed by 3 bases and the J gene end by 4 bases; junction bases not matched to a gene: 3. Germline-derived CDR1 and CDR2 are ENHRY and SYGVKD. The CDR3 spans 14 residues. CDR3 in amino acids: CAISDSQGATEAFF. The CDR3 DNA reads TGTGCCATCAGTGATTCACAGGGGGCCACTGAAGCTTTCTTT.

The V gene is TRBV11-2, the J gene TRBJ2-1; TRBD2 aligns across 11 bases. Germline-derived CDR1 and CDR2 are SGHAT and FQNNGV. V lost 5 bases, J lost 6 bases, and 12 bases stayed unmatched. The CDR3 extends over 17 amino acids. Here the CDR3 reads CASSQGLAGGSGNEQFF. The DNA for the CDR3 is TGTGCCAGCAGCCAAGGGCTAGCGGGGGGATCCGGCAATGAGCAGTTCTTC.

The chain uses TRBV6-5 and TRBJ1-5; D unclear. The ends were cut back, 7 bases at V and 5 bases at J, with 15 bases in the middle. CDR1 MNHEY and CDR2 SVGAGI come from the germline V gene. The CDR3 loop spans 14 amino acids. CDR3 protein: CASNPSGGDQPQHF. DNA for the CDR3: TGTGCCAGCAACCCGTCGGGTGGAGATCAGCCCCAGCATTTT.

This chain joins TRBV30 and TRBJ1-6, with 11 nucleotides matching TRBD1. The germline V gene has CDR1 GTSNPN and CDR2 SVGIG (reference sequence). The V segment lost 5 bases and the J segment 8 bases; nucleotides outside the gene matches: 2. The CDR3 covers 13 residues. The CDR3 DNA follows: TGTGCCTGGGGGACAGGGGGAGATTCACCCCTCCACTTT. It translates to CAWGTGGDSPLHF.

The chain links TRBV7-9 to TRBJ1-2, with 11 bases aligning to TRBD1. Trimming removed 7 bases from V and 8 bases from J; junction bases left unmatched: 12. This CDR3 region has 15 residues. Germline V lookup: CDR1 SEHNR, CDR2 FQNEAQ (reference sequence). The CDR3 here is CASNRGQGAFDGYTF. The CDR3 nucleotides read TGTGCCAGCAACCGAGGACAGGGGGCGTTTGACGGCTACACCTTC.

This chain joins TRBV2 and TRBJ1-2, with D possibly matching TRBD1 (5 bases). Germline CDR1 is SNHLY and CDR2 is FYNNEI. The CDR3 is made up of 15 amino acids. The germline V and J ends were trimmed by 7 bases and 4 bases, with 19 bases remaining between them. This CDR3 is CASIGDFTAFYGYTF. In nucleotides, the CDR3 is TGTGCCAGCATCGGGGACTTCACCGCCTTCTATGGCTACACCTTC.

The chain joins TRBV19 to TRBJ2-3, with 11 bases lining up with TRBD2. With 2 bases clipped from V and 6 bases from J, the junction kept 4 bases outside the gene matches. The CDR3 sequence is 15 residues long. Germline CDR1 and CDR2: LNHDA and SQIVND (reference sequence). CDR3 sequence reads: CASSIRSGGADTQYF. CDR3 in DNA: TGTGCCAGTAGTATACGTAGCGGGGGGGCGGATACGCAGTATTTT.

This chain connects TRBV29-1 to TRBJ1-4; D perhaps matches TRBD1 (5 bases). The CDR3 runs 12 residues. CDR1 and CDR2 from the germline V gene are SQVTM and ANQGSEA. The V end lost 6 bases, the J end lost 7 bases, and 12 bases lay between the germline ends. The CDR3 sequence: CSVGPRTEKLFF. CDR3 in DNA: TGCAGCGTGGGGCCCCGCACTGAAAAACTGTTTTTT.

J is TRBJ2-3 and V is TRBV5-1, with 8 positions matching TRBD1. J lost 3 bases, V lost 5 bases, and 11 bases had no gene match. The CDR3 extends over 16 amino acids. Per germline, CDR1 SGHRS and CDR2 YFSETQ. The CDR3 reads CASRPGQGSGTDTQYF. CDR3 DNA: TGCGCCAGCAGACCAGGACAGGGTTCCGGTACAGATACGCAGTATTTT.

This sequence joins TRBV11-2 and TRBJ2-7; D unclear. With 0 bases removed from V and 2 bases from J, the gap between germline ends came to 11 bases. This CDR3 is 15 amino acids long. Germline CDR1 SGHAT, CDR2 FQNNGV. The DNA for the CDR3 is TGTGCCAGCAGCTTAGAGGGCTCCTCGGCCTACGAGCAGTACTTC. This translates into CASSLEGSSAYEQYF.

This chain connects TRBV5-4 to TRBJ2-1; TRBD1 agrees at 7 bases. This CDR3 has 15 amino acids. The ends lost 0 bases at V and 9 bases at J; junction bases unmatched: 9. Looked up from germline, CDR1 is SGHNT and CDR2 is YYREEE (reference sequence). The CDR3: CASSLETGKYSEQFF. The CDR3 coding sequence is TGTGCCAGCAGCTTGGAGACAGGGAAATATAGTGAGCAGTTCTTC.

The chain has TRBV7-8 and TRBJ1-5, with 8 bases that match TRBD1. The CDR3 consists of 15 residues. Germline loops: CDR1 SGHVS, CDR2 FQNEAQ. The junction had 5 bases not matched to a gene; V was cut back by 4 bases and J by 3 bases. The CDR3 sequence is CASSSGGGYNQPQHF. CDR3 bases: TGTGCCAGCAGCTCAGGGGGCGGATACAATCAGCCCCAGCATTTT.